The source of this TCR beta chain is a study of blood T cell repertoires in COVID-19. Study-level background: Sites across the United States, Italy and Spain contributed samples from acute and convalescent COVID-19.

The V gene lost 3 bases and the J gene lost 1 base, with 14 bases spanning the gap. Germline values: CDR1 SGHTA, CDR2 FQGNSA. This CDR3 contains 16 residues. Method: immunoSEQ multiplex PCR; TCRdb's copy keeps in-frame clones and lacks some. The sample consists of around 28,000 clones, 70% to 90% of them appearing once. The rearrangement uses TRBV7-2 and TRBJ2-3; weak D call: TRBD1 (6 bases). This sequence was found in a woman at least 80 years old with COVID-19, enrolled during active disease. Sample: peripheral blood. The CDR3 DNA follows: TGTGCCAGCAGCTTGGGGTGGGCAGGGGGCACAGATACGCAGTATTTT. This encodes CASSLGWAGGTDTQYF.